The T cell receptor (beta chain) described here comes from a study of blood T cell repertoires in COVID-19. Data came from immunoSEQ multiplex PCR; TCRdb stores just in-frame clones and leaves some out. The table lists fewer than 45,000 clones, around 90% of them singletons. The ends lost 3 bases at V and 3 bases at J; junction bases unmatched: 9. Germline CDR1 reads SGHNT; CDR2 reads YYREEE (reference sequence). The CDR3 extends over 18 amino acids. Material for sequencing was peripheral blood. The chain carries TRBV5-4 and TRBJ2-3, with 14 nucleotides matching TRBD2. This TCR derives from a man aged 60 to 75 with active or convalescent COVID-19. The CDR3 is CASSSGLAGGLRTDTQYF. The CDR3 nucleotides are TGTGCCAGCAGCTCCGGACTAGCGGGAGGTTTGAGAACAGATACGCAGTATTTT.